The clone carrying this TCR beta chain was detected many times. This sample is drawn from a study of T cells in Graves' hyperthyroidism and ophthalmopathy. Trimming stripped 5 bases from V and 0 bases from J, with 16 bases between. From germline, CDR1 is MNHNS and CDR2 SASEGT. The CDR3 has 17 residues. From RNA transcripts, TCR beta CDR3 regions were amplified. Using the HTBI primer set, a first-round RT-PCR was run on the TCR CDR3. TCRdb used MiXCR to reprocess the multiplex PCR reads, holding one entry per CDR3 protein. The sample includes more than 150,000 distinct CDR3 sequences, about a sixth of them seen just once.

The chain employs TRBV6-1 and TRBJ2-2; possibly TRBD1 for D (5 bases). This clonotype originated in a woman aged 50 to 60 with Graves' hyperthyroidism. Sequenced material: blood. The CDR3 coding sequence is TGTGCCAGCAGTAGGGGCGGCACGTCAACGAACACCGGGGAGCTGTTTTTT. Its translation is CASSRGGTSTNTGELFF.